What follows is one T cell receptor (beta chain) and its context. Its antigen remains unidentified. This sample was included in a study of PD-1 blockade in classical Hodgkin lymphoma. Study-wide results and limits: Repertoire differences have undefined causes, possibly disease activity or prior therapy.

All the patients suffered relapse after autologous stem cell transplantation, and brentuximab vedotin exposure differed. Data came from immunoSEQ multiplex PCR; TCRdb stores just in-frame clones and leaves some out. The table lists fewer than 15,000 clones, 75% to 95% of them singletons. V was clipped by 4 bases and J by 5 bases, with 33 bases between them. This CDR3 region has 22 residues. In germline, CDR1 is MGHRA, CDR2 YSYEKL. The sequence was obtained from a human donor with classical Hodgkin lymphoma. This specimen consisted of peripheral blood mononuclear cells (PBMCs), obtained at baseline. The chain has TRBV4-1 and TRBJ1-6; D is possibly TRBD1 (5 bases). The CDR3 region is CASSRRSDWGLPPNVNNSPLHF. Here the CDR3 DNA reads TGCGCCAGCAGCCGCAGATCGGATTGGGGACTGCCGCCCAACGTCAATAATTCACCCCTCCACTTT.